This T cell receptor beta chain was profiled in a study of shared clonotypes between healthy human individuals. Whole-study findings and limits: Rarefaction analysis demonstrated incomplete sorted-subset sequencing notwithstanding large depth. Unshared clonotypes carried lower generation probabilities than those common to all four donors.

A remark on this clone: Its cognate antigen is unknown.

Only in-frame clones appear in the TCRdb table, and some are missing; sequencing was by immunoSEQ multiplex PCR. The table records some 700,000 clones, less than 95% of them present only once. V was pared by 2 bases and J by 10 bases, with 12 bases between. CDR1 and CDR2 (germline): LGHNA, YSLEER. This CDR3 has 14 amino acids. The V gene is TRBV4-3, the J gene TRBJ1-6, with D perhaps matching TRBD1 (5 bases). The clonotype comes from a young man in good health. Some clones in this sample may be carry-over from other donors' samples. Source material: memory CD8+ T cells from PBMCs. Subset noted: CD45RO+ cells pooled with CCR7-negative TemRA cells. In nucleotides, the CDR3 is TGCGCCAGCAGCCAAACAGGTCTGGGCTCACCCCTCCACTTT. Its translation: CASSQTGLGSPLHF.